This TCR beta chain was identified in a study of blood T cell repertoires in COVID-19. On the study more broadly: Spain, Italy and the United States supplied samples that represented acute and convalescent COVID-19. From T cells, B-cell-depleted T cells, or PBMCs came the material, which was cDNA or gDNA.

As processed by the authors: Nucleated cell number was recorded as an estimate derived from reference gene primer amplification. Profiled with immunoSEQ multiplex PCR; TCRdb holds only in-frame clones, not every one. D and trimming were read from the DNA, whereas the V and J calls and clone size are those reported in that table. The top ten clones hold less than 5.5% of a sample with about 200,000 clones, approximately 84% of them seen once. Trimming stripped 3 bases from V and 0 bases from J, with 12 bases between. The CDR3 sequence is 16 residues long. Germline CDR1 and CDR2: SGHTA and FQGNSA. Sequenced material: peripheral blood. This sequence originates from a woman older than 75 with acute or convalescent COVID-19. The V gene is TRBV7-2, the J gene TRBJ2-1; the D gene is possibly TRBD2 (6 bases). CDR3 region: CASSLLAGSSYNEQFF. In DNA form, the CDR3 reads TGTGCCAGCAGCTTGCTGGCGGGGAGCTCCTACAATGAGCAGTTCTTC.